This is a list of T cell receptor beta chains from one sample in a study of T cell repertoires and HLA-DP antigens. Data came from immunoSEQ multiplex PCR; TCRdb stores just in-frame clones and leaves some out. The sample includes some 120,000 clones, around 93% of them seen just once. The antigens for these receptors are not known. Source material: CD4+ T cells from PBMCs. These receptors came from a woman younger than 30 in good health and CMV-seronegative. CDR3s include the opening cysteine and the closing phenylalanine or tryptophan. The D gene is left open where the match is weak. Rows may omit the clone size; those that give it use once, few, many or a size class.

TRBJ2-2 NA 16 TRBV4-1 few CASSRGGQRNTGELFF TGCGCCAGCAGCCGCGGAGGGCAGAGGAACACCGGGGAGCTGTTTTTT
TRBJ2-7 TRBD1 14 TRBV6-6 NA CASTDWDSPYEQYF TGTGCCAGCACCGACTGGGACAGCCCCTACGAGCAGTACTTC
TRBJ2-2 TRBD1 17 TRBV18 NA CASSHPGQGARTGELFF TGTGCCAGCTCACACCCGGGACAGGGGGCGCGGACCGGGGAGCTGTTTTTT
TRBJ2-3 TRBD1 15 TRBV9 NA CASSPRQGYTDTQYF TGTGCCAGCAGCCCAAGACAGGGTTACACAGATACGCAGTATTTT
TRBJ1-1 TRBD1 18 TRBV27 NA CASSFQRSTGGLLTEAFF TGTGCCAGCAGTTTCCAGCGGAGTACAGGGGGTCTCCTCACTGAAGCTTTCTTT
TRBJ2-5 TRBD2 16 TRBV28 once CASSWGRARGGETQYF TGTGCCAGCAGTTGGGGGAGGGCGCGGGGTGGAGAGACCCAGTACTTC
TRBJ2-3 NA 14 TRBV5-4 NA CASSLNGPGDTQYF TGTGCCAGCAGCTTGAATGGGCCCGGAGATACGCAGTATTTT
TRBJ1-4 TRBD1 16 TRBV4-3 NA CASSQDYGTGGEKLFF TGCGCCAGCAGCCAAGATTACGGGACAGGGGGCGAAAAACTGTTTTTT
TRBJ2-3 TRBD2 17 TRBV7-8 NA CARLRRRTGGSTDTQYF TGTGCCAGGCTGCGAAGGAGAACGGGAGGAAGCACAGATACGCAGTATTTT
TRBJ2-2 TRBD1 15 TRBV2 NA CASSEGRGRTGELFF TGTGCCAGCAGTGAGGGCAGGGGGAGAACCGGGGAGCTGTTTTTT
TRBJ2-1 NA 13 TRBV5-1 NA CASSFRDRNEQFF TGCGCCAGCAGCTTCAGGGATCGGAATGAGCAGTTCTTC
TRBJ2-2 NA 13 TRBV6-6 NA CAISGASAGELFF TGTGCCATCTCAGGGGCTAGCGCCGGGGAGCTGTTTTTT
TRBJ1-6 NA 13 TRBV10-3 NA CAIRGLVNSPLHF TGTGCCATCCGTGGATTGGTAAATTCACCCCTCCACTTT
TRBJ2-5 TRBD2 14 TRBV7-2 NA CASSFGLGGETQYF TGTGCCAGCAGCTTTGGACTAGGAGGGGAGACCCAGTACTTC
TRBJ1-4 NA 16 TRBV28 NA CASSNPSGTTNEKLFF TGTGCCAGCAGTAACCCTTCAGGGACAACTAATGAAAAACTGTTTTTT